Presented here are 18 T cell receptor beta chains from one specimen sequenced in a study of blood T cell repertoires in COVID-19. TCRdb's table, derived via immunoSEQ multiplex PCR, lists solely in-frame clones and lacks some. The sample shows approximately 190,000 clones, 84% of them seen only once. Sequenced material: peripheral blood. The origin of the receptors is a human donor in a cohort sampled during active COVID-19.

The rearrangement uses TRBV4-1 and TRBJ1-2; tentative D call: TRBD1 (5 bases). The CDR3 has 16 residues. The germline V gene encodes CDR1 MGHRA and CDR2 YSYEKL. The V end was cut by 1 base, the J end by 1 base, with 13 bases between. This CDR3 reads CASSQARSGLNYGYTF. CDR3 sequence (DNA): TGCGCCAGCAGCCAAGCAAGATCGGGACTTAACTATGGCTACACCTTC.

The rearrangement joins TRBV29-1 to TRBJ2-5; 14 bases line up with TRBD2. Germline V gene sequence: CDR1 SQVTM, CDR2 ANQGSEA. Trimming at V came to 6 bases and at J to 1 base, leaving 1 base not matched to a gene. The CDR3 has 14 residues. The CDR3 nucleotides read TGCAGCGTGGGACTAGCGGGGGTCCAAGAGACCCAGTACTTC. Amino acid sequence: CSVGLAGVQETQYF.

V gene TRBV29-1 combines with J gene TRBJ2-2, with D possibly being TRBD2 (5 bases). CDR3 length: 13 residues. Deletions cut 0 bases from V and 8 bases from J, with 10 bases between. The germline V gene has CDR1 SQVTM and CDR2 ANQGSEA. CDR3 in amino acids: CSVEEGGTGELFF. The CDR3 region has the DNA TGCAGCGTTGAAGAAGGAGGTACTGGGGAGCTGTTTTTT.

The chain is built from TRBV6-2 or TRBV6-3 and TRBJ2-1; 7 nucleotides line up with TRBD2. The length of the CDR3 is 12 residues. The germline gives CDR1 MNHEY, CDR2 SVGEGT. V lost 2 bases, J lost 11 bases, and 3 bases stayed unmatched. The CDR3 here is CASSYTGTKQFF. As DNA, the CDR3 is TGTGCCAGCAGTTACACCGGGACTAAGCAGTTCTTC.

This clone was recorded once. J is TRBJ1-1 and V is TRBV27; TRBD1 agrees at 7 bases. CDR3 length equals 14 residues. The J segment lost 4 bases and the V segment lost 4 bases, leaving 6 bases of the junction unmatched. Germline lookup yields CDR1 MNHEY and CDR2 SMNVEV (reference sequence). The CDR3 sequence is CASSSDRRGTEAFF. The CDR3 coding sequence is TGTGCCAGCAGTTCGGACAGGAGAGGCACTGAAGCTTTCTTT.

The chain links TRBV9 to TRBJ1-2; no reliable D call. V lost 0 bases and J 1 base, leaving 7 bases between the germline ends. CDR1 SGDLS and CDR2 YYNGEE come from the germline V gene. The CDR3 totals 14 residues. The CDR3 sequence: CASSVGPGNYGYTF. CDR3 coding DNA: TGTGCCAGCAGCGTAGGTCCAGGTAACTATGGCTACACCTTC. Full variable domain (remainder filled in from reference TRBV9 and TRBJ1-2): DSGVTQTPKHLITATGQRVTLRCSPRSGDLSVYWYQQSLDQGLQFLIQYYNGEERAKGNILERFSAQQFPDLHSELNLSSLELGDSALYFCASSVGPGNYGYTFGSGTRLTVV.

CDR3 amino acids: CASSLRTTNTGELFF. DNA for the CDR3: TGTGCCAGCAGCTTACGGACAACGAACACCGGGGAGCTGTTTTTT. This rearrangement joins TRBV11-3 to TRBJ2-2; D is perhaps TRBD1 (5 bases). Germline CDR1 reads SGHNT; CDR2 reads YENEEA. The CDR3 is 15 amino acids. V was trimmed by 2 bases and J by 0 bases, leaving 7 bases between them.

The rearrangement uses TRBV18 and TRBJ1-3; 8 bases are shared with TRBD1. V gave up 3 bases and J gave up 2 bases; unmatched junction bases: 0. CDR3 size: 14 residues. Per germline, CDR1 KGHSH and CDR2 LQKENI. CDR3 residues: CASSPDRAGNTIYF. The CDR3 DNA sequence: TGTGCCAGCTCACCGGACAGGGCTGGAAACACCATATATTTT.

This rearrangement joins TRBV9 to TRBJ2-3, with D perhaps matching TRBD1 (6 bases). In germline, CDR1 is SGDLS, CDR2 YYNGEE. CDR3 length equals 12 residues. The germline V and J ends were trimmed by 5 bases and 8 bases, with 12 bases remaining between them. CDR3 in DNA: TGTGCCAGCAGTCAGGGGAGTGGTACGCAGTATTTT. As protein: CASSQGSGTQYF.

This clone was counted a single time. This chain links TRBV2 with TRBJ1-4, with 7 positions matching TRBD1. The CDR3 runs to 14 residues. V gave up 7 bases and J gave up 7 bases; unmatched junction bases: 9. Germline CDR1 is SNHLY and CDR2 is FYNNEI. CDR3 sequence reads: CASKVDRDVEKLFF. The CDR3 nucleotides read TGTGCCAGCAAGGTTGACAGGGATGTTGAAAAACTGTTTTTT.

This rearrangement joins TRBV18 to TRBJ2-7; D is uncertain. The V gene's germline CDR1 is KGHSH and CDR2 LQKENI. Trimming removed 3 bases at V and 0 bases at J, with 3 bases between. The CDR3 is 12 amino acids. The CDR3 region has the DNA TGTGCCAGCTCACCCAACTCCTACGAGCAGTACGTC. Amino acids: CASSPNSYEQYV.

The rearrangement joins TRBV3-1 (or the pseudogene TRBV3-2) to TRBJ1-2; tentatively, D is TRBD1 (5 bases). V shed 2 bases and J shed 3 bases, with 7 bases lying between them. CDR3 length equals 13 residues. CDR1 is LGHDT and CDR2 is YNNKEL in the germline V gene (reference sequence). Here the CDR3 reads CASSQRDYYGYTF. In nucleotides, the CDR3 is TGTGCCAGCAGCCAACGGGACTACTATGGCTACACCTTC.

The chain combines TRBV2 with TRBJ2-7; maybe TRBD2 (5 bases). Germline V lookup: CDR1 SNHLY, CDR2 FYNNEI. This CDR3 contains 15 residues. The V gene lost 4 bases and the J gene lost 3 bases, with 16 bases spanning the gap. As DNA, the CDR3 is TGTGCCAGCAGTGGCGGAGGACCTGCGGTCTACGAGCAGTACTTC. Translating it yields CASSGGGPAVYEQYF.

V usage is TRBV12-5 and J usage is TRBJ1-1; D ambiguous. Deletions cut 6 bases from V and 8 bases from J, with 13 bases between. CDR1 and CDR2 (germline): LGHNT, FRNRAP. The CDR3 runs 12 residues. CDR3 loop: CASGPGRAEAFF. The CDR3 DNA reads TGTGCTAGTGGGCCGGGGAGGGCCGAAGCTTTCTTT. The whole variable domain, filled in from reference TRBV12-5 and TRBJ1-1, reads DARVTQTPRHKVTEMGQEVTMRCQPILGHNTVFWYRQTMMQGLELLAYFRNRAPLDDSGMPKDRFSAEMPDATLATLKIQPSEPRDSAVYFCASGPGRAEAFFGQGTRLTVV.

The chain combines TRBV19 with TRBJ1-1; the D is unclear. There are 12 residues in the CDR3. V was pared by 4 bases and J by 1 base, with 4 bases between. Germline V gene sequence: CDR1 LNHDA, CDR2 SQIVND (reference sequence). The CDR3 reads CASSTWNTEAFF. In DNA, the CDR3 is TGTGCCAGTAGTACCTGGAACACTGAAGCTTTCTTT.

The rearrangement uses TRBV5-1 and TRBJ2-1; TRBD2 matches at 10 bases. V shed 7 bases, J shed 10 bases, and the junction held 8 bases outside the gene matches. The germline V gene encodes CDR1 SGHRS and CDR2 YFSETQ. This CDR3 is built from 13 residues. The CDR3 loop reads CASGVSGRDEQFF. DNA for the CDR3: TGCGCCAGCGGAGTAAGCGGGAGGGACGAGCAGTTCTTC.

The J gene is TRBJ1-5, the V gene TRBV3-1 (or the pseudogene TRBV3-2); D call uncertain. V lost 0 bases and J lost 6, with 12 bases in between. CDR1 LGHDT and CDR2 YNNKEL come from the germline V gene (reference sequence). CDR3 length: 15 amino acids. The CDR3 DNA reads TGTGCCAGCAGCCAAGACTCCACCCGGGGTCAGCCCCAGCATTTT. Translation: CASSQDSTRGQPQHF.

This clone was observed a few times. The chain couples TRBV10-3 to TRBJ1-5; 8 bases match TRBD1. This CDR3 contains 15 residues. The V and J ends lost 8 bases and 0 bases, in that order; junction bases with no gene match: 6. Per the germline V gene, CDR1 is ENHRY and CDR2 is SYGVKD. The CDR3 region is CAIDDRGDSNQPQHF. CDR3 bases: TGTGCCATCGATGACAGGGGCGATAGCAATCAGCCCCAGCATTTT.